The T cell receptor (beta chain) described here comes from a study of identical twins. TCRdb passed the 5' RACE reads through MiXCR, listing each CDR3 protein once. The sample comprises about 890,000 distinct CDR3 sequences, approximately 13% of which are singletons, and 1.5% to 2% rests with the top ten. This clonotype was seen more than once but under ten times. The same data also went into a second study, on yellow fever vaccine responses in identical twins.

The sequence came from a woman aged 18-35 years in good health. The sample comprised PBMCs.

The CDR3 reads CASSFVQPLNTEAFF. In DNA, the CDR3 is TGTGCCAGCAGTTTTGTGCAGCCTCTAAACACTGAAGCTTTCTTT. The V gene is TRBV28, the J gene TRBJ1-1; no clear D. V lost 3 bases and J 2 bases, leaving 13 bases between the germline ends. The V gene's germline CDR1 is MDHEN and CDR2 SYDVKM. The length of the CDR3 is 15 residues.